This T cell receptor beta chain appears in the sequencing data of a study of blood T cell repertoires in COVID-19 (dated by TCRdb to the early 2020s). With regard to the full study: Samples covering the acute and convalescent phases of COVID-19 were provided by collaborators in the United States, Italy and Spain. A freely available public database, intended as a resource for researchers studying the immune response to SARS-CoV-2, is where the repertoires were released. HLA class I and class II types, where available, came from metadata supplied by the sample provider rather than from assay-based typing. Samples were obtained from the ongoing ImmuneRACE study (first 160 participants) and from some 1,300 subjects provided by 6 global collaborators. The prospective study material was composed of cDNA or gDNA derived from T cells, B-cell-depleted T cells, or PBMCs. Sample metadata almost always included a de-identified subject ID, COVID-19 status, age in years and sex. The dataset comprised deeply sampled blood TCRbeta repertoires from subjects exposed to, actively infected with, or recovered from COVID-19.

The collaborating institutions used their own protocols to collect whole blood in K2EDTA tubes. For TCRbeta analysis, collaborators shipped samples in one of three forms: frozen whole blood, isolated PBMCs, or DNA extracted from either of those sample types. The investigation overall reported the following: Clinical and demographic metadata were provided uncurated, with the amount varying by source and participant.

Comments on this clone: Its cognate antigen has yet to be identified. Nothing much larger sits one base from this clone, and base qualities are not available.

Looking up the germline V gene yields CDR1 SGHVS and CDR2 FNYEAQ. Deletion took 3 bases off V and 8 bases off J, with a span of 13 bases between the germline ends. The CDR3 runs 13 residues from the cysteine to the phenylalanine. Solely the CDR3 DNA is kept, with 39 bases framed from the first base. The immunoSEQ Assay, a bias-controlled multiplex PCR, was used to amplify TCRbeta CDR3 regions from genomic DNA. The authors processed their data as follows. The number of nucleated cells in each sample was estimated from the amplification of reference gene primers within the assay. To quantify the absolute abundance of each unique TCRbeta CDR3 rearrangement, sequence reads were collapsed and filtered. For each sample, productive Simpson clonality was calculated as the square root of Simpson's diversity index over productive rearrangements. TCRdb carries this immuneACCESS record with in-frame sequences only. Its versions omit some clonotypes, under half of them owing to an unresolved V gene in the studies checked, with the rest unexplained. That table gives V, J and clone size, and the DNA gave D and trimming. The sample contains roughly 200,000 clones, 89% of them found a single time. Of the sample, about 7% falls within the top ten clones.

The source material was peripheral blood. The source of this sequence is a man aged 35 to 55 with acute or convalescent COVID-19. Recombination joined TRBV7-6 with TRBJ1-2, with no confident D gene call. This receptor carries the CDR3 CASSFFPDEGYTF. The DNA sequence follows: TGTGCCAGCAGCTTTTTTCCCGATGAGGGCTACACCTTC.